This passage covers 4 T cell receptor beta chains from one sample sequenced in a study of identical twins. In TCRdb, the 5' RACE reads were re-called with MiXCR into one record per CDR3 protein. This sample yields some 210,000 distinct CDR3 sequences, of which 15% to 20% are seen a single time; about 38% belongs to the top ten. The sample was also linked to a second study, of T cells expressing NK-cell markers.

The material sequenced was CD8+ T cells sorted from blood. Source of these receptors: a woman aged 18-29 years in good health.

The chain recombines TRBV18 with TRBJ2-1; TRBD1 aligns across 7 bases. J lost 6 bases, V lost 6 bases, and 5 bases had no gene match. The CDR3 extends over 13 amino acids. Germline lookup yields CDR1 KGHSH and CDR2 LQKENI. As DNA, the CDR3 is TGTGCCAGCTCCACACAGGGGACCAATGAGCAGTTCTTC. This encodes CASSTQGTNEQFF.

The chain uses TRBV12-3 or TRBV12-4 and TRBJ2-5; 7 bases line up with TRBD2. The CDR3 contains 13 residues. V shed 4 bases, J shed 7 bases, and the junction held 6 bases outside the gene matches. In DNA form, the CDR3 reads TGTGCCAGCAGTTCACACCCGGGAGGGACCCAGTACTTC. Its protein product is CASSSHPGGTQYF.

The chain combines TRBV7-9 with TRBJ2-7, with D perhaps TRBD1 (5 bases). This CDR3 region has 15 residues. The V and J ends lost 2 bases and 5 bases respectively, with 16 bases between them. Per the germline V gene, CDR1 is SEHNR and CDR2 is FQNEAQ (reference sequence). This CDR3 reads CASSLPGREHNEQYF. The CDR3 DNA reads TGTGCCAGCAGCTTACCTGGCAGGGAACATAACGAGCAGTACTTC.

This clonotype showed up just a few times. V and J are TRBV5-1 and TRBJ2-7; 8 nucleotides match TRBD2. Losses at the gene ends were 4 bases for V and 0 bases for J; bases not matched to a gene: 12. Germline V CDR1 and CDR2: SGHRS, YFSETQ. This CDR3 has 17 residues. CDR3 DNA: TGCGCCAGCAGCCGGGGGGGTTGGGGAACCAACTCCTACGAGCAGTACTTC. Amino acid sequence: CASSRGGWGTNSYEQYF.